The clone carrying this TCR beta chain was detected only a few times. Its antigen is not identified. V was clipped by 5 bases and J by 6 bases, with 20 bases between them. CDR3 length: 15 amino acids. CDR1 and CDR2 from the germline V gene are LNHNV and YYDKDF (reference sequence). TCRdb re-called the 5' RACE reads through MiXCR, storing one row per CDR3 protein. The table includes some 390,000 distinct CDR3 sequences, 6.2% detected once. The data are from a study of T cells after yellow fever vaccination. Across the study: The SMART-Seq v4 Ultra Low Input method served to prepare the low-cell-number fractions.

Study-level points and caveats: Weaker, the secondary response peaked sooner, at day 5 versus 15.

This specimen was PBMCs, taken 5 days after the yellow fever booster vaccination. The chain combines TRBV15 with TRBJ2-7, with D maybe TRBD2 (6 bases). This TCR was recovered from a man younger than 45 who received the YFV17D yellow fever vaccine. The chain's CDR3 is CATSPRRRELGEQYF. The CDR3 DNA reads TGTGCCACCAGCCCCCGCAGGAGGGAACTAGGCGAGCAGTACTTC.